The TCR beta chain under discussion was sequenced for a study of blood T cell repertoires in COVID-19. Overall study: The United States, Italy and Spain supplied acute and convalescent COVID-19 samples. T cells, B-cell-depleted T cells, or PBMCs provided the cDNA or gDNA that served as material.

This CDR3 contains 15 residues. J gave up 3 bases and V 5 bases, and 4 bases lay outside the gene matches. The germline gives CDR1 MNHEY, CDR2 SMNVEV (reference sequence). Seattle cases were enrolled at active infection and followed longitudinally. TCRdb's table, derived via immunoSEQ multiplex PCR, lists solely in-frame clones and lacks some. The sample includes around 180,000 clones, about four fifths seen only once; the top ten take about 12%. This chain joins TRBV27 and TRBJ1-5; 10 nucleotides match TRBD1. The sequenced sample was peripheral blood. This TCR derives from a woman aged 80 or over with COVID-19, enrolled during active disease. The CDR3 region has the DNA TGTGCCAGCAGTCCCGGGACAGGGGCCAATCAGCCCCAGCATTTT. As protein: CASSPGTGANQPQHF.